The entry below gives a single T cell receptor beta chain sequence along with its context. What this receptor recognizes is not known. Because the CDR3's place on the DNA is in doubt, the DNA is left out and the CDR3 is given as listed by TCRdb. The data are from a study of T cells in Graves' hyperthyroidism and ophthalmopathy (dated by TCRdb to the late 2010s). Looking at the study overall: Peripheral blood samples were taken at the time of initial diagnosis, prior to any treatment. A discovery cohort of approximately 100 patients, about 44 with Graves' ophthalmopathy and 57 with stable Graves' hyperthyroidism, was used to find distinguishing TCR V-J signatures. An independent validation cohort of fewer than 20 hyperthyroidism patients and some 15 patients who later progressed to ophthalmopathy tested prospective prediction of ophthalmopathy. The 75 to 100 discovery patients were randomly split 7:3 into training and test sets. In roughly six Graves' hyperthyroidism patients, the study also compared T-cell repertoires from thyroid tissue with T-cell repertoires from blood. After sampling, hyperthyroidism patients received methimazole starting at 30 mg daily, and ophthalmopathy patients received high-dose intravenous methylprednisolone. According to the paper, TCR Vbeta CDR3 sequencing was carried out on more than 120 peripheral blood samples, which came from some 41 ophthalmopathy, 75 to 80 hyperthyroidism and about 17 progressor patients.

Ophthalmopathy patients had moderately to severely active disease, Clinical Activity Score of at least 3, NOSPECS grade of at least 4, and duration under 3 months. Exclusion was applied to patients with uncontrolled infections, other autoimmune diseases, pregnancy or lactation. Diagnoses relied on clinical symptoms, serum thyroxine and TRAb, thyroid ultrasound and orbital computed tomography. PBMCs were isolated from 8 to 10 ml of fresh peripheral blood by Ficoll-Paque density gradient centrifugation. Total RNA was extracted with Trizol reagent, and quality was checked on an Agilent 2100 Bioanalyzer. The full study reports these points: No statistical method was used to fix the sample size in advance, and group allocation was not hidden from the investigators. Most expanded thyroid clonotypes (frequency above 0.001) were also found in blood, which suggests that blood repertoires may mirror thyroid immune responses. A 13 V-J signature model separated ophthalmopathy from stable hyperthyroidism, with 87.88% sensitivity and around 84% specificity in cross-validation and 80%/75% in testing. In validation, progression to ophthalmopathy was predicted by the model with 55% to 71% sensitivity and 72% to 85% specificity, a median of 6.5 months before onset.

CDR1 is given as MNHNS and CDR2 as SASEGT, both from the germline V gene. The CDR3 runs 16 amino acids, cysteine and phenylalanine included. Amplification of TCR beta CDR3 regions was carried out from RNA transcripts. The first round of RT-PCR for the TCR CDR3 was performed with the HTBI primer set and the Qiagen OneStep RT-PCR kit. Libraries were constructed in a second round of multiplex PCR, after which size selection and purification were carried out. Libraries were sequenced paired-end with 100 bp reads on an Illumina HiSeq2000. Regarding the original processing steps: SOAPnuke was used to process the raw data, with reads discarded if the reads contained adapters or uncalled bases, had a mean Phred below 15, or lacked an exact constant-primer or identifier match. High-quality paired reads were merged using COPE v1.2.5, and each unique nucleotide sequence was defined as a clonotype. MiTCR v1.1 was used to align clonotypes to the IMGT TRBV, TRBD and TRBJ reference segments. Only V-J combinations with frequency above 0.0001, covering about 99% of repertoires, were analysed. The TCS score was defined as the ratio of F50 (clonal expansion) to E x V (chaos), calculated using BLOSUM62-based TCRdist between CDR3 peptides within each V-J. Welch's t-statistics and random forest reduced 450 to 600 V-J features to around 14, which were used in a naive Bayes classifier (R e1071). The raw public reads went through TCRdb reprocessing: fastp at Q25, MiXCR clone calling, in-frame beta chains kept. Rows merge per CDR3 protein into single entries with the most common DNA and genes. The V and J calls reflect TCRdb's pipeline rather than the authors' work. Across this sample there are fewer than 550,000 distinct CDR3 sequences, with roughly 24% seen only once. The ten largest clones capture roughly 12% of the sample.

The clonotype originates from a woman aged 30 to 39 with Graves' ophthalmopathy. The sample consisted of blood. This chain is built from TRBV6-1 and TRBJ2-5. The CDR3 is CASSVASGIMQETRYF.